This record looks at one T cell receptor beta chain sequence and its context. What it binds is not known. Looked up from germline, CDR1 is MNHEY and CDR2 is SVGEGT. This CDR3 has 11 amino acids. The data were taken from a study of T cells expressing NK-cell markers. General observations from the study: The CD3+CD56-NKG2C+ fraction of a few donors was also led by these clonotypes. In 5 to 7 donors, dominant NKG2C+ clonotypes were about 1.0-7.0% of CD8+ T cells.

Template switching by 5'RACE with UMIs generated the TCR beta cDNA. TCRdb re-called the 5' RACE reads; one entry per CDR3 protein, DNA not given. The sample table sets out 550,000 or so distinct CDR3 sequences. This TCR came from a man aged 18 to 29 in good health. The rearrangement links TRBV6-2 or TRBV6-3 to TRBJ2-4. The specimen sequenced was blood T cells: a sorted CD56 or NKG2C T cell subset, CD4+ or CD8+ T cells, or bulk PBMC T cells (not recorded which). This CDR3 reads CASGFRGIQYF.